The T cell receptor (beta chain) described here comes from a study of blood T cells in healthy people across ages. The sample holds a few counts of this clonotype. This CDR3 is built from 15 residues. With V trimmed by 7 bases and J by 7 bases, 11 bases remained unmatched. Germline values: CDR1 SQVTM, CDR2 ANQGSEA. With a J-beta primer mix and a sample-barcoded 5' primer, a second PCR ran about 7 to 12 cycles. The authors tagged each cDNA molecule using a template-switch adaptor with 12 random nucleotides. TCRdb used MiXCR to reprocess the 5' RACE reads, holding one entry per CDR3 protein. The table has 1.5 million to 2 million distinct CDR3 sequences, about 49% seen once. Total RNA amounts of at least 5.5 micrograms were extracted per sample.

Sequencing was performed on blood. This clonotype originated in a woman in her thirties or forties in good health. J is TRBJ2-1 and V is TRBV29-1; 12 bases align to TRBD2. CDR3 loop: CSAPGLAGGLNEQFF. In DNA form, the CDR3 reads TGCAGCGCCCCGGGTCTAGCGGGGGGGCTGAATGAGCAGTTCTTC.